A selection of T cell receptor beta chains follows, all from one sample in a study of control samples from healthy donors and cancer patients. The repertoire was sequenced with immunoSEQ multiplex PCR; TCRdb's copy has only in-frame clones and lacks some. Of 150,000 or so clones listed, 94% are singletons. Sequencing was done on a sample of blood. These receptors all stem from a man in his forties in good health. Both conserved end residues are part of each CDR3. A D gene is named only where the DNA matches it firmly. A clone size is listed for some rows: how often the clone was seen (once, few, many), or a class if it is expanded.

V gene	D gene	clone size	CDR3 length	J gene	CDR3 DNA	CDR3 protein
TRBV12-5	-	-	16	TRBJ2-2	TGTGCTAGTGGTTTGGATGTACATAAGAACACCGGGGAGCTGTTTTTT	CASGLDVHKNTGELFF
TRBV3-1/TRBV3-2	-	-	15	TRBJ1-2	TGTGCCAGCAGCCAAGGGCAGGGCTACCCCGAGGGCTACACCTTC	CASSQGQGYPEGYTF
TRBV12-3/TRBV12-4	-	once	13	TRBJ2-5	TGTGCCAGCAGTCTCCGACAAGGGGGTCCCCAGTACTTC	CASSLRQGGPQYF
TRBV7-8	-	-	14	TRBJ2-4	TGTGCCAGCAGCCAAGACGTGTCCGGGGGCATTCAGTACTTC	CASSQDVSGGIQYF
TRBV29-1	-	-	14	TRBJ1-1	TGCAGCGTAATGGGACGGCGAGGGAACACTGAAGCTTTCTTT	CSVMGRRGNTEAFF
TRBV5-4	TRBD1	-	15	TRBJ1-4	TGTGCCAGCAGCTTGGGACAGGGAAACCAGGAAAAACTGTTTTTT	CASSLGQGNQEKLFF
TRBV15	TRBD2	-	15	TRBJ2-3	TGTGCCACCAGCAGCGGGACTACTAGCACAGATACGCAGTATTTT	CATSSGTTSTDTQYF
TRBV6-5	-	-	14	TRBJ1-5	TGTGCCACCTTACTTACCGGGGCCAATCAGCCCCAGCATTTT	CATLLTGANQPQHF
TRBV27	-	once	14	TRBJ2-2	TGTGCCAGCAGTCTCAGTCCCCGGACCGGGGAGCTGTTTTTT	CASSLSPRTGELFF
TRBV28	-	-	13	TRBJ2-5	TGTGCCAGCAGTTTCAGGTACCAAGAGACCCAGTACTTC	CASSFRYQETQYF
TRBV5-4	-	-	16	TRBJ1-3	TGTGCCAGCAGCTTCCATGAGACATACTCTGGAAACACCATATATTTT	CASSFHETYSGNTIYF
TRBV9	-	-	15	TRBJ2-5	TGTGCCAGCAGCGCCTTAAGGGGGATCGATGAGACCCAGTACTTC	CASSALRGIDETQYF
TRBV30	-	-	14	TRBJ1-5	TGTGCCTGGAGTATTAATGGGGGGGGGCAGCCCCAGCATTTT	CAWSINGGGQPQHF
TRBV7-3	-	-	14	TRBJ2-3	TGTGCCAGCAGCCCCACCGGAGGGGGCTTAACGCAGTATTTT	CASSPTGGGLTQYF
TRBV6-1	-	-	18	TRBJ1-5	TGTGCCAGCAGTGAAGGTTTTTCGGGACCCTTTGTCAGGCAGCCCCAGCATTTT	CASSEGFSGPFVRQPQHF
TRBV15	-	-	14	TRBJ1-2	TGTGCCACCAGAGGGGGGCAGGGGATCTATGGCTACACCTTC	CATRGGQGIYGYTF
TRBV27	-	-	16	TRBJ1-5	TGTGCCCCCGACCAAAAACAGGAATATAGCAATCAGCCCCAGCATTTT	CAPDQKQEYSNQPQHF
TRBV9	TRBD1	-	14	TRBJ2-7	TGTGCCAGCAGCGTCGATGGGACAGGCTACGAGCAGTACTTC	CASSVDGTGYEQYF
TRBV30	TRBD2	-	11	TRBJ2-3	TGTGCCTGGACCACTAGCGGGACCACGTATTTT	CAWTTSGTTYF
TRBV10-1	-	-	12	TRBJ1-6	TGCGCCATACCCCCCCCGAATTGTCCCCTCCACTTT	CAIPPPNCPLHF
TRBV19	TRBD2	-	14	TRBJ2-1	TGTGCCAGTACCCTAGGACTAGCGGGAGATGAGCAGTTCTTC	CASTLGLAGDEQFF
TRBV9	-	-	15	TRBJ2-2	TGTGCCAGCAGCGTAGCAGACAGCAACACCGGGGAGCTGTTTTTT	CASSVADSNTGELFF
TRBV12-3/TRBV12-4	-	-	13	TRBJ1-1	TGTGCCAGCAGGGTCAAAATGAACACTGAAGCTTTCTTT	CASRVKMNTEAFF
TRBV3-1/TRBV3-2	-	-	14	TRBJ1-2	TGTGCCAGCAGCCAGGTCACGGGAGGAGGAGGCTACACCTTC	CASSQVTGGGGYTF
TRBV6-1	TRBD2	-	15	TRBJ2-7	TGTGCCAGCAGTGAAGCGACTAGCGGGAGCTACGAGCAGTACTTC	CASSEATSGSYEQYF
TRBV29-1	-	-	13	TRBJ1-1	TGCAGCGTTCTTGGGGGAGTCAACACTGAAGCTTTCTTT	CSVLGGVNTEAFF
TRBV5-1	-	once	14	TRBJ1-1	TGCGCCAGCAGCTTGTCCCAGGTTAACACTGAAGCTTTCTTT	CASSLSQVNTEAFF
TRBV27	TRBD1	-	13	TRBJ2-1	TGTGCCAGCCGGGACAGGGTTTACAATGAGCAGTTCTTC	CASRDRVYNEQFF
TRBV4-3	-	-	15	TRBJ2-5	TGCGCCAGCAGCCAAGTCGGAAAAGGGGAAGAGACCCAGTACTTC	CASSQVGKGEETQYF
TRBV6-6	TRBD2	once	14	TRBJ2-7	TGTGCCAGCAGAGATAGCGGGACGAGTTACGAGCAGTACTTC	CASRDSGTSYEQYF
TRBV2	-	once	15	TRBJ1-5	TGTGCCAGCAGCGCTGGGGCGGCTAGCAATCAGCCCCAGCATTTT	CASSAGAASNQPQHF
TRBV28	-	-	16	TRBJ1-4	TGTGCCAGCAGTTTATCACAGGGAGCAACTAATGAAAAACTGTTTTTT	CASSLSQGATNEKLFF
TRBV20-1	-	-	11	TRBJ2-5	TGCAGTGCTAGCCTGGAGGAGACCCAGTACTTC	CSASLEETQYF
TRBV30	-	-	14	TRBJ2-2	TGTGCCTGGAGAAGACAGCAGTACGCCGGGGAGCTGTTTTTT	CAWRRQQYAGELFF
TRBV7-9	TRBD1	-	15	TRBJ1-1	TGTGCCAGCAGCCTTCCGGACAGGGCGAACACTGAAGCTTTCTTT	CASSLPDRANTEAFF